One sample yielded the 19 T cell receptor beta chains listed below, sequenced in a study of blood T cells in healthy people across ages. Then a second PCR, running roughly 6 to 11 cycles, was carried out with a sample-barcoded 5' primer and a J-beta primer mix. TCRdb re-called the 5' RACE reads through MiXCR, storing one row per CDR3 protein. The top ten clones hold roughly 24% of a sample with around 2 million distinct CDR3 sequences, about two fifths of them seen once. Sequencing was done on a sample of blood. Receptors originate from a human donor in good health.

The V gene is TRBV5-1, the J gene TRBJ2-3; 7 bases are shared with TRBD1. The CDR3 is made up of 13 amino acids. The V gene end was trimmed by 6 bases and the J gene end by 3 bases; junction bases not matched to a gene: 4. Germline assignment: CDR1 SGHRS and CDR2 YFSETQ. CDR3 nucleotides: TGCGCCAGCATGACAGGGAGTACAGATACGCAGTATTTT. This translates into CASMTGSTDTQYF.

V gene TRBV20-1 combines with J gene TRBJ1-6; possible D gene TRBD1, 6 bases. The CDR3 totals 14 residues. The V end was cut by 3 bases, the J end by 10 bases, with 16 bases between. The V gene's germline CDR1 is DFQATT and CDR2 SNEGSKA (reference sequence). This CDR3 reads CSASQGPVLSPLHF. The CDR3 bases are TGCAGTGCTAGTCAGGGGCCGGTCCTCTCACCCCTCCACTTT.

The chain links TRBV5-1 to TRBJ1-2; 8 nucleotides line up with TRBD1. This CDR3 region has 14 residues. Germline assignment: CDR1 SGHRS and CDR2 YFSETQ. The trim removed 4 bases at V and 3 bases at J, leaving 5 bases unmatched. The CDR3 is CASSIGQGHYGYTF. The CDR3 DNA sequence: TGCGCCAGCAGCATCGGACAGGGACACTATGGCTACACCTTC.

There are a few counts of this clonotype. The V gene is TRBV7-9, the J gene TRBJ1-2, with TRBD1 matching over 7 bases. CDR1 is SEHNR, CDR2 FQNEAQ, per germline (reference sequence). This CDR3 region has 14 residues. The V gene end was trimmed by 6 bases and the J gene end by 4 bases; junction bases not matched to a gene: 8. CDR3: CASSQYRDSYGYTF. The CDR3 nucleotides are TGTGCCAGCAGTCAATACCGGGACAGCTATGGCTACACCTTC.

This rearrangement joins TRBV29-1 to TRBJ1-2, with 8 positions matching TRBD1. Germline-derived CDR1 and CDR2 are SQVTM and ANQGSEA. This CDR3 contains 16 residues. V dropped 6 bases and J dropped 7; count of bases not matched to a gene: 19. The CDR3 here is CSVLTVTQGAGIGYTF. The CDR3 bases are TGCAGCGTCCTTACCGTTACTCAGGGGGCCGGTATTGGCTACACCTTC.

The CDR3 sequence: CASRLGTVNIKGEQFF. The CDR3 DNA follows: TGTGCCAGCAGGCTCGGGACAGTCAATATCAAGGGGGAGCAGTTCTTC. V usage is TRBV12-3 or TRBV12-4 and J usage is TRBJ2-1, with TRBD1 matching over 7 bases. There are 16 residues in the CDR3. The V gene end was trimmed by 6 bases and the J gene end by 10 bases; junction bases not matched to a gene: 18.

The V gene is TRBV6-1, the J gene TRBJ2-4; D perhaps matches TRBD2 (5 bases). The J call is uncertain, as TRBJ2-7 better fits the DNA end. CDR1 is MNHNS and CDR2 is SASEGT in the germline V gene. This CDR3 region has 13 residues. In nucleotides, the CDR3 is TGTGCCAGCAGTGCGAGGGAAGACTACGAGCAGTACTTC. Translation: CASSAREDYEQYF.

The chain recombines TRBV25-1 with TRBJ2-4; 7 bases fit TRBD2. After removal of 4 bases from V and 8 bases from J, the junction contained 8 bases not matched to a gene. CDR3 length: 14 residues. Germline CDR1 and CDR2: MGHDK and SYGVNS. Here the CDR3 DNA reads TGTGCCAGCAGTGTTTATAGGGGAGGGGACATTCAGTACTTC. It translates to CASSVYRGGDIQYF.

V is TRBV7-2 and J is TRBJ2-2, with a possible D match to TRBD1 (7 bases). From germline, CDR1 is SGHTA and CDR2 FQGNSA. The CDR3 covers 18 residues. The V and J ends lost 5 bases and 1 base respectively, with 20 bases between them. In nucleotides, the CDR3 is TGTGCCAGCAGCCCCGGTGGTTCAGGGGGGAGGAACACCGGGGAGCTGTTTTTT. Protein product: CASSPGGSGGRNTGELFF.

The chain has TRBV5-1 and TRBJ1-4; D uncertain. This CDR3 has 13 amino acids. With 2 bases removed from V and 3 bases from J, the gap between germline ends came to 5 bases. Germline assignment: CDR1 SGHRS and CDR2 YFSETQ. CDR3 DNA sequence: TGCGCCAGCAGCTTCATCCCTAATGAAAAACTGTTTTTT. Its translation: CASSFIPNEKLFF.

The V gene is TRBV7-8, the J gene TRBJ2-3; 7 positions agree with TRBD1. The V segment lost 1 base and the J segment 2 bases; nucleotides outside the gene matches: 6. Per germline, CDR1 SGHVS and CDR2 FQNEAQ. The CDR3 is 16 residues long. The CDR3 loop reads CASSLVGDRDTDTQYF. DNA for the CDR3: TGTGCCAGCAGCTTAGTAGGGGACAGAGACACAGATACGCAGTATTTT.

V is TRBV20-1 and J is TRBJ2-7; 8 bases are a match to TRBD1. The CDR3 covers 13 residues. Trimming cost V 3 bases and J 7 bases; bases outside gene matches: 8. Germline V gene lookup returns CDR1 DFQATT and CDR2 SNEGSKA (reference sequence). CDR3 nucleotide sequence: TGCAGTGCTAGGGGGACAGGACTCCTAGAGCAGTACTTC. It codes for CSARGTGLLEQYF.

The chain employs TRBV2 and TRBJ1-2, with no clear D. Trimming removed 4 bases at V and 5 bases at J, with 11 bases between. Germline values: CDR1 SNHLY, CDR2 FYNNEI. This CDR3 spans 13 amino acids. The CDR3 region has the DNA TGTGCCAGCAGTGCCAACCCAGCATATGGCTACACCTTC. Translating gives CASSANPAYGYTF.

This clonotype has a handful of counts. This chain uses TRBV20-1 with TRBJ2-5; TRBD2 matches at 7 bases. The CDR3 consists of 13 residues. Per germline, CDR1 DFQATT and CDR2 SNEGSKA (reference sequence). The J segment lost 1 base and the V segment lost 5 bases, leaving 4 bases of the junction unmatched. CDR3 DNA: TGCAGTGCTGATGCGGGGGTCCAAGAGACCCAGTACTTC. It codes for CSADAGVQETQYF.

The rearrangement uses TRBV24-1 and TRBJ1-6, with D possibly TRBD1 on 5 matching bases. CDR3 length: 13 amino acids. V dropped 9 bases and J dropped 5 bases, with 10 bases sitting between them. Germline values: CDR1 KGHDR, CDR2 SFDVKD. CDR3 bases: TGTGCCACCTCCAGGGATAATAATTCACCCCTCCACTTT. The encoded protein is CATSRDNNSPLHF.

V and J are TRBV20-1 and TRBJ2-3; 9 nucleotides align to TRBD2. Germline V gives CDR1 DFQATT, CDR2 SNEGSKA (reference sequence). The CDR3 is 13 residues long. The CDR3 region has the DNA TGCAGGGTCGGGGTAGCGGGGGCAGATACGCAGTATTTT. It specifies CRVGVAGADTQYF.

This clonotype was counted ten times or more. The chain has TRBV29-1 and TRBJ1-1; a weak D match, TRBD1 (6 bases). The CDR3 is 14 amino acids. Germline-derived CDR1 and CDR2 are SQVTM and ANQGSEA. Deletions cut 7 bases from V and 7 bases from J, with 22 bases between. CDR3 sequence (DNA): TGCAGCGGGGGGGCTAGGGGGAACAATATTGAAGCTTTCTTT. This translates into CSGGARGNNIEAFF. The full variable domain, with the rest looked up from reference TRBV29-1 and TRBJ1-1, is SAVISQKPSRDICQRGTSLTIQCQVDSQVTMMFWYRQQPGQSLTLIATANQGSEATYESGFVIDKFPISRPNLTFSTLTVSNMSPEDSSIYLCSGGARGNNIEAFFGQGTRLTVV.

Details on this clonotype: The junction departs from germline at one end; a sequencing error may be responsible. The chain is built from TRBV29-1 and TRBJ2-7; D perhaps matches TRBD1 (6 bases). The CDR3 consists of 14 residues. Germline CDR1 and CDR2: SQVTM and ANQGSEA. The DNA of the CDR3 is TGCAGCACCCGACAGGCCCAGAGCTCCTACGAGCAGGACTTC. The encoded protein is CSTRQAQSSYEQDF.

In this sample, this clonotype turned up a few times. The chain has TRBV10-3 and TRBJ1-3; D is possibly TRBD1 (5 bases). V was cut by 6 bases and J by 2 bases, with 8 bases left in between. Looked up from germline, CDR1 is ENHRY and CDR2 is SYGVKD. The CDR3 runs to 13 residues. CDR3 bases: TGTGCCATCAGCAGGGAGGCTGGAAACACCATATATTTT. Encoded protein: CAISREAGNTIYF.